The present T cell receptor beta chain was sequenced within a study of blood T cell repertoires in COVID-19. Using immunoSEQ multiplex PCR, the repertoire was profiled, and TCRdb retains in-frame clones only, with some absent. The sample has about 200,000 clones; approximately 86% are singletons. V lost 5 bases, J lost 4 bases, and 19 bases lay in between. Germline V CDR1 and CDR2: SGHVS, FQNEAQ. CDR3 size: 16 residues. This chain connects TRBV7-8 to TRBJ2-3, with D perhaps TRBD2 (5 bases). The sequencing sample was made of peripheral blood. This clonotype was obtained from a man between 60 and 70 years old with acute or convalescent COVID-19. The CDR3 region is CASSPSSGSVADTQYF. The CDR3 DNA reads as TGTGCCAGCAGCCCCTCGTCGGGGAGCGTAGCAGATACGCAGTATTTT.